This T cell receptor beta chain is drawn from a study of control samples from healthy donors and cancer patients. TCRdb's table, derived via immunoSEQ multiplex PCR, lists solely in-frame clones and lacks some. This sample has 160,000 or so clones, with about 93% found just once. This CDR3 contains 13 residues. Unmatched junction bases numbered 6, after V lost 5 bases and J lost 6 bases. Germline loops: CDR1 MDHEN, CDR2 SYDVKM. Material: blood. The V and J genes are TRBV28 and TRBJ2-5; 7 bases line up with TRBD1. This clonotype was obtained from a woman aged 25 to 39 in good health. CDR3 nucleotide sequence: TGTGCCAGCAGTCGTGGGACAGTCAAGACCCAGTACTTC. It yields the protein CASSRGTVKTQYF. Full variable domain (rest looked up from reference TRBV28 and TRBJ2-5): DVKVTQSSRYLVKRTGEKVFLECVQDMDHENMFWYRQDPGLGLRLIYFSYDVKMKEKGDIPEGYSVSREKKERFSLILESASTNQTSMYLCASSRGTVKTQYFGPGTRLLVL.